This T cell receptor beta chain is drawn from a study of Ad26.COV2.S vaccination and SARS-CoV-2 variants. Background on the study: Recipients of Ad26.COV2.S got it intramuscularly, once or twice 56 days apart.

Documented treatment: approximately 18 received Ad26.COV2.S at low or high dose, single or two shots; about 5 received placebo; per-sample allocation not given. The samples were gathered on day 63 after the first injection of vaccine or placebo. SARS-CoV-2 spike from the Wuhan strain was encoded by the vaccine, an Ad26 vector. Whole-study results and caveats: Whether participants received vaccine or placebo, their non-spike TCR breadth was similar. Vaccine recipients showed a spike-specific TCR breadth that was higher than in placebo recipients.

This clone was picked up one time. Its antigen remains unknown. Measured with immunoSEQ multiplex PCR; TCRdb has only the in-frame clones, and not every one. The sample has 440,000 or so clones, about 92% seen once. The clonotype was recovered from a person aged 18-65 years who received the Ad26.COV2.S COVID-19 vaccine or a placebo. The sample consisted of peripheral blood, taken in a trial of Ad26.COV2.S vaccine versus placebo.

CDR3 in amino acids: CASSVSPTNTEAFF. The CDR3 coding sequence is TGTGCCAGTAGTGTCTCCCCCACGAACACTGAAGCTTTCTTT. The V call is TRBV19, the J call TRBJ1-1; D not certain. Per the germline V gene, CDR1 is LNHDA and CDR2 is SQIVND (reference sequence). The V gene lost 5 bases and the J gene lost 1 base, with 11 bases spanning the gap. This CDR3 is 14 amino acids long.